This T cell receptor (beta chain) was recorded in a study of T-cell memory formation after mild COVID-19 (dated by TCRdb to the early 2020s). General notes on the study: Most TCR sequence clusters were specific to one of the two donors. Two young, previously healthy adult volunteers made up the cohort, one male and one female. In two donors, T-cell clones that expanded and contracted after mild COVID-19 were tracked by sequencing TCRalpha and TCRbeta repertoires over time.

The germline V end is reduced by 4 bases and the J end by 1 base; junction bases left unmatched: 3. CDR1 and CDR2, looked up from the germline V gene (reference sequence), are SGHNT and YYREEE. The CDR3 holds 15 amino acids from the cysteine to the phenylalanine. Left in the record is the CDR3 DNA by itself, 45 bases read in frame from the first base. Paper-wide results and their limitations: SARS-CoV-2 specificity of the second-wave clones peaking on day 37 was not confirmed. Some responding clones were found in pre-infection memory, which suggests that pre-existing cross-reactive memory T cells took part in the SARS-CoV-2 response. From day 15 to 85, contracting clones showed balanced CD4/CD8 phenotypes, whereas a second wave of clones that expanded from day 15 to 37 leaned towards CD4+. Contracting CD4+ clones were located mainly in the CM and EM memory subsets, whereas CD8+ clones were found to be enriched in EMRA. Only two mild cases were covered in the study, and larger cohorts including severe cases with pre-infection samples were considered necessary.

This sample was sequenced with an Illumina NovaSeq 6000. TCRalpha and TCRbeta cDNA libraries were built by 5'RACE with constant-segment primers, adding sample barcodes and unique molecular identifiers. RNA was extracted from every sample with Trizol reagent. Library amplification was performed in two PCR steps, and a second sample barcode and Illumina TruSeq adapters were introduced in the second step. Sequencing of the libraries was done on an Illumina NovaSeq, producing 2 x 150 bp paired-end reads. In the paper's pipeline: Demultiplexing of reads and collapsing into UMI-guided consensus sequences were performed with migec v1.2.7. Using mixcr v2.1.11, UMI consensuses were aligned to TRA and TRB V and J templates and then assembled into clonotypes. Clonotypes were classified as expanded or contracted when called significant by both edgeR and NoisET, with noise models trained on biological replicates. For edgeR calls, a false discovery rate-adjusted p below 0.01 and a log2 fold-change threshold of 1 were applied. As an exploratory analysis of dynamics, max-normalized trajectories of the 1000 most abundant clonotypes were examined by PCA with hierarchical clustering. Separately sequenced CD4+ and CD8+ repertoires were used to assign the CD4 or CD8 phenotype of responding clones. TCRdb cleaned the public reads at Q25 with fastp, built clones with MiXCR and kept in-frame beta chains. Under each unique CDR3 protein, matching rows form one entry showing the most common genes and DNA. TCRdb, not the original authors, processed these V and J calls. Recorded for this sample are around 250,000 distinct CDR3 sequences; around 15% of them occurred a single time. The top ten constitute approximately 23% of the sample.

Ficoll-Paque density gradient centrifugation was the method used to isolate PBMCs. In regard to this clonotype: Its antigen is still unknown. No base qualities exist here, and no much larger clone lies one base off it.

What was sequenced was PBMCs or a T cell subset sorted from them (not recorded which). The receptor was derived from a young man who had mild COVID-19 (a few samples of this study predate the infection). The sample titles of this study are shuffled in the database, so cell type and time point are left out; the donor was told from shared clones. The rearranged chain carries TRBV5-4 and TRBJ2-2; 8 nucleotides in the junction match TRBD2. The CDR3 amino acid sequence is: CASSRGGVNTGELFF. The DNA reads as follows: TGTGCCAGCAGCCGGGGGGGGGTGAACACCGGGGAGCTGTTTTTT.